This TCR beta chain appears in the sequencing data of a study of blood T cell repertoires in COVID-19. Sequencing was performed with immunoSEQ multiplex PCR; in TCRdb, only in-frame clones are kept and a portion is missing. Counted here are more than 40,000 clones, roughly 86% occurring once; the ten biggest clones make up roughly 15%. CDR1 is MDHEN, CDR2 SYDVKM, per germline. V was clipped by 2 bases and J by 0 bases, with 11 bases between them. The CDR3 has 15 residues. This receptor was taken from a man aged 60 to 69 with active or convalescent COVID-19. This chain links TRBV28 with TRBJ2-7; D perhaps matches TRBD2 (6 bases). Sequenced sample: peripheral blood. This CDR3 reads CASSLTLGSSYEQYF. CDR3 sequence (DNA): TGTGCCAGCAGTTTAACCCTCGGGAGCTCCTACGAGCAGTACTTC.